The 17 T cell receptor beta chains given below trace back to one sample, sequenced in a study of sequential checkpoint blockade in melanoma. Libraries were prepared by immunoSEQ multiplex PCR; TCRdb keeps only in-frame clonotypes and omits some of them. The table includes fewer than 40,000 clones, 70% to 90% detected once. Treatment described: randomized to nivolumab then ipilimumab (arm A) or the reverse (arm B). The sequences come from CD8+ T cells sorted from blood (inferred from file names), collected from a patient given nivolumab and ipilimumab in sequence. The origin of the receptors is a human donor with melanoma.

This clone was seen a single time. The chain recombines TRBV7-2 with TRBJ2-1; TRBD2 matches at 8 bases. Losses at the gene ends were 4 bases for V and 2 bases for J; bases not matched to a gene: 13. This CDR3 comprises 18 residues. Germline V gene sequence: CDR1 SGHTA, CDR2 FQGNSA. The CDR3 bases are TGTGCCAGCAGCTCCTTACCCTTAGCGGGAACGCCCTACAATGAGCAGTTCTTC. This encodes CASSSLPLAGTPYNEQFF.

This sequence joins TRBV7-2 and TRBJ2-1, with 7 bases fitting TRBD2. Germline V gene lookup returns CDR1 SGHTA and CDR2 FQGNSA. The ends lost 11 bases at V and 5 bases at J; junction bases unmatched: 9. The CDR3 sequence is 13 residues long. In DNA, the CDR3 is TGTGCCTCGGGGGGTTGGGGGGACAATGAGCAGTTCTTC. It codes for CASGGWGDNEQFF.

The genes are TRBV19 and TRBJ2-1; 7 bases agree with TRBD2. Looked up from germline, CDR1 is LNHDA and CDR2 is SQIVND (reference sequence). The ends lost 5 bases at V and 5 bases at J; junction bases unmatched: 15. The CDR3 extends over 17 amino acids. The CDR3 DNA reads TGTGCCAGTAGTCCCTACGTTTCGCTAGCGGCTAACAATGAGCAGTTCTTC. As protein: CASSPYVSLAANNEQFF.

The V gene is TRBV27, the J gene TRBJ1-5; no firm D call. The germline V gene has CDR1 MNHEY and CDR2 SMNVEV (reference sequence). The CDR3 has 13 amino acids. Deletions cut 6 bases from V and 5 bases from J, with 11 bases between. CDR3 sequence: CASRDTVHQPQHF. In DNA, the CDR3 is TGTGCCAGCAGGGATACAGTACATCAGCCCCAGCATTTT.

This clone has just a few counts. The rearrangement uses TRBV19 and TRBJ1-4; no definite D call. CDR1 and CDR2 (germline): LNHDA, SQIVND (reference sequence). Between the trimmed V and J ends, which lost 3 bases and 7 bases, there was a span of 15 bases. The CDR3 runs to 15 residues. The DNA for the CDR3 is TGTGCCAGTAGTATGTACGTGCCTGGGAGTGAAAAACTGTTTTTT. The encoded protein is CASSMYVPGSEKLFF.

A single count supports this clone. The genes are TRBV9 and TRBJ1-1, with 7 nucleotides matching TRBD1. The trim removed 3 bases at V and 6 bases at J, leaving 11 bases unmatched. Germline V gene lookup returns CDR1 SGDLS and CDR2 YYNGEE. This CDR3 has 15 residues. CDR3 nucleotide sequence: TGTGCCAGCAGCGCCCCGGACAGGATAACCCCTGAAGCTTTCTTT. Translation: CASSAPDRITPEAFF.

This chain uses TRBV4-3 with TRBJ1-5; TRBD1 matches 7 bases. Trimming at V came to 0 bases and at J to 4 bases, leaving 6 bases not matched to a gene. CDR3 length: 16 residues. Germline V lookup: CDR1 LGHNA, CDR2 YSLEER. CDR3 sequence (DNA): TGCGCCAGCAGCCAAGAACCGGGACAGACTAATCAGCCCCAGCATTTT. It encodes CASSQEPGQTNQPQHF.

The rearrangement uses TRBV5-1 and TRBJ1-1; D possibly corresponds to TRBD1 (5 bases). Trimming stripped 0 bases from V and 10 bases from J, with 13 bases between. Germline V gives CDR1 SGHRS, CDR2 YFSETQ. The CDR3 spans 13 residues. CDR3 nucleotide sequence: TGCGCCAGCAGCTTGGTCGGAACGACAGCAGCTTTCTTT. Translation: CASSLVGTTAAFF.

The chain links TRBV30 to TRBJ2-4, with 9 bases aligning to TRBD2. The CDR3 is 16 amino acids. CDR1 and CDR2 (germline): GTSNPN, SVGIG (reference sequence). V gave up 3 bases and J gave up 5 bases; unmatched junction bases: 11. This chain's CDR3 is CAWSSSGAPSQNIQYF. The CDR3 nucleotides are TGTGCCTGGAGCTCTAGCGGGGCCCCGTCCCAAAACATTCAGTACTTC.

This chain links TRBV4-1 with TRBJ2-5, with TRBD2 matching 12 bases. CDR1 MGHRA and CDR2 YSYEKL come from the germline V gene. This CDR3 contains 15 residues. Trimming took 3 bases from V and 4 from J; bases not matched to a gene: 3. CDR3 sequence reads: CASSHPGLAGETQYF. CDR3 bases: TGCGCCAGCAGCCACCCGGGACTAGCGGGAGAGACCCAGTACTTC.

This chain connects TRBV7-8 to TRBJ2-1; TRBD2 agrees at 10 bases. Germline assignment: CDR1 SGHVS and CDR2 FQNEAQ. This CDR3 region has 15 residues. V gave up 1 base and J gave up 6 bases; unmatched junction bases: 3. CDR3 region: CASSLETSGLNEQFF. DNA of the CDR3: TGTGCCAGCAGCTTAGAGACTAGCGGGCTCAATGAGCAGTTCTTC.

The chain joins TRBV14 to TRBJ2-2; D is undetermined. In germline, CDR1 is SGHDN, CDR2 FVKESK. V was trimmed by 4 bases and J by 4 bases, leaving 4 bases between them. The CDR3 runs to 12 residues. The CDR3 sequence: CASSPLTGELFF. CDR3 nucleotides: TGTGCCAGCAGCCCCCTCACCGGGGAGCTGTTTTTT.

This clone was recorded only once. V usage is TRBV27 and J usage is TRBJ1-5; tentative D call: TRBD1 (6 bases). Trimming left V 5 bases short and J 6 bases short, with 8 bases between. The CDR3 covers 12 residues. Germline V lookup: CDR1 MNHEY, CDR2 SMNVEV (reference sequence). CDR3 coding DNA: TGTGCCAGCAGTCCCAGGGGTCAGCCCCAGCATTTT. Translating it yields CASSPRGQPQHF.

The chain carries TRBV19 and TRBJ1-1, with D possibly matching TRBD1 (6 bases). V lost 7 bases and J 0 bases, leaving 15 bases between the germline ends. CDR1 and CDR2 from the germline V gene are LNHDA and SQIVND (reference sequence). This CDR3 spans 15 amino acids. CDR3 nucleotides: TGTGCCAGTACCTTTACAGGGTTCATGAACACTGAAGCTTTCTTT. Its translation: CASTFTGFMNTEAFF. Complete variable domain (other parts from reference TRBV19 and TRBJ1-1): DGGITQSPKYLFRKEGQNVTLSCEQNLNHDAMYWYRQDPGQGLRLIYYSQIVNDFQKGDIAEGYSVSREKKESFPLTVTSAQKNPTAFYLCASTFTGFMNTEAFFGQGTRLTVV.

The gene calls are TRBV5-1 and TRBJ1-1; 9 positions match TRBD1. V gave up 6 bases and J gave up 5 bases; unmatched junction bases: 11. Germline V CDR1 and CDR2: SGHRS, YFSETQ. This CDR3 is built from 15 residues. CDR3 in DNA: TGCGCCAGCATTAGGGGGACAGGGACTAAAACTGAAGCTTTCTTT. Its protein product is CASIRGTGTKTEAFF.

The chain combines TRBV23-1 with TRBJ2-7, with 9 positions matching TRBD2. TRBV23-1 is an open reading frame, and its role is uncertain. This CDR3 is built from 18 residues. V gave up 1 base and J gave up 6 bases; unmatched junction bases: 16. This chain's CDR3 is CASSQCLAGPPSAFEQYF. The CDR3 DNA is TGCGCCAGCAGTCAATGCCTAGCGGGACCTCCTTCGGCTTTCGAGCAGTACTTC.

This chain links TRBV13 with TRBJ2-4; TRBD2 is a possible D gene (6 bases). The ends were cut back, 5 bases at V and 1 base at J, with 9 bases in the middle. Germline V gives CDR1 PRHDT, CDR2 FYEKMQ (reference sequence). This CDR3 contains 14 residues. The CDR3 here is CASSPGVAKNIQYF. The CDR3 nucleotides read TGTGCCAGCAGCCCGGGAGTGGCCAAAAACATTCAGTACTTC.